Reported below is one TCR beta chain. Its antigen is not known. This sample is drawn from a study of blood T cells in healthy people across ages. Study observations and caveats: Across the age range, TCR beta diversity per million T cells fell in a roughly linear way.

The sample, about 10 milliliters of peripheral blood, was drawn from each donor. V dropped 4 bases and J dropped 0 bases, with 10 bases sitting between them. The CDR3 is 15 residues long. The V gene's germline CDR1 is SGHTA and CDR2 FQGNSA. Primed by a sample-barcoded 5' primer and a J-beta primer mix, a second PCR proceeded for roughly 7 to 11 cycles. At least 3 million CDR3-containing paired-end reads were obtained per sample. One entry per CDR3 protein, called by TCRdb with MiXCR from the 5' RACE reads. The table records 1.8 million or so distinct CDR3 sequences, around 42% of them present only once.

Sequencing input: blood. This clonotype was obtained from a human donor in good health. The V gene is TRBV7-2, the J gene TRBJ1-3; no reliable D call. The CDR3 is CASSSVRDSGNTIYF. DNA for the CDR3: TGTGCCAGCAGCTCCGTGCGGGACTCTGGAAACACCATATATTTT.